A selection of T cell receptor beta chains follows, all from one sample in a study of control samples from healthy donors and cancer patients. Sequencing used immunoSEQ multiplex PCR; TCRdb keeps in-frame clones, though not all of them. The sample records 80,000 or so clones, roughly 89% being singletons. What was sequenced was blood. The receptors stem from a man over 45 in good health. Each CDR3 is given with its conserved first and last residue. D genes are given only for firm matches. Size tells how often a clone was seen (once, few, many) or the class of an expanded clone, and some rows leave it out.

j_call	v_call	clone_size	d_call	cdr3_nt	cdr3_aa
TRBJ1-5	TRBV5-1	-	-	TGCGCCAGCAGTCCGGACGGGAGCAATCAGCCCCAGCATTTT	CASSPDGSNQPQHF
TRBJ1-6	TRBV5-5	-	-	TGTGCCAGCAGCTCCTATAATTCACCCCTCCACTTT	CASSSYNSPLHF
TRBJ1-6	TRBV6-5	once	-	TGTGCCAGCAGGCTGACGGTCGCCTATAATTCACCCCTCCACTTT	CASRLTVAYNSPLHF
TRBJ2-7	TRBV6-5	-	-	TGTGCCAGCAGGCAAAGGTACGAGCAGTACTTC	CASRQRYEQYF
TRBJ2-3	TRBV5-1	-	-	TGCGCCAGCAGCCAACGATATAGCACAGATACGCAGTATTTT	CASSQRYSTDTQYF
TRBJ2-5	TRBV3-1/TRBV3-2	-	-	TGTGCCAGCAGCCAATTGGAGGGGATGGAGACCCAGTACTTC	CASSQLEGMETQYF
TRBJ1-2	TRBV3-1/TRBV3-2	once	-	TGTGCCAGCAGCCAAGTGGGCCAGGATAACTATGGCTACACCTTC	CASSQVGQDNYGYTF
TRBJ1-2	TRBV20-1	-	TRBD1	TGCAGTGCTAGTGACAGGGCCGCGGGCTATGGCTACACCTTC	CSASDRAAGYGYTF
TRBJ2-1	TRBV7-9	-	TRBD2	TGTGCCAGCAGCTTTGCGGCTAGCGGGGGGGGCCGTACCTACAATGAGCAGTTCTTC	CASSFAASGGGRTYNEQFF
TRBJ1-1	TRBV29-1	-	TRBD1	TGCAGCGTTCCCCGAGCGACAGGGAGGACTGAAGCTTTCTTT	CSVPRATGRTEAFF
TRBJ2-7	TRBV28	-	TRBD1	TGTGCCAGCAATGGACAGGGCGACGAGCAGTACTTC	CASNGQGDEQYF
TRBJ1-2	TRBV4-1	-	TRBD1	TGCGCCAGCAGCCAAGGCCTGGGACAGGGGGGAGGCTACACCTTC	CASSQGLGQGGGYTF
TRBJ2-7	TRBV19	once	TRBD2	TGTGCCAGTAGTACGCCCGCCGGGACTACTGCCTACGAGCAGTACTTC	CASSTPAGTTAYEQYF
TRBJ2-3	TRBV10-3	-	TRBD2	TGTGCCACGACCCTTAGCGGGGTTTCGGGGGATACGCAGTATTTT	CATTLSGVSGDTQYF
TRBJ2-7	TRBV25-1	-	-	TGTGCCAGCAGTGGGGAGGCGCACGAGCAGTACTTC	CASSGEAHEQYF
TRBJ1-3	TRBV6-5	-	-	TGTGCCAGCATACAGACTATGTCTGGAAACACCATATATTTT	CASIQTMSGNTIYF
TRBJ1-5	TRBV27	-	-	TGTGCCAGCAGTTTAAGGGGGGTTCAGCCCCAGCATTTT	CASSLRGVQPQHF
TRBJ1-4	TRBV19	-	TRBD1	TGTGCCAGTAGTAAAACAGGGGTTGAAGAAAAACTGTTTTTT	CASSKTGVEEKLFF
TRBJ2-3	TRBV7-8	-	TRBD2	TGTGCCAGCAGCTCGCTAGTGGGACTAGCGGGGGGGCAGGGCACAGATACGCAGTATTTT	CASSSLVGLAGGQGTDTQYF
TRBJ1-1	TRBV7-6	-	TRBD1	TGTGCCAGCAGCTTACCGAGTCTACAGGGGGCCAACACTGAAGCTTTCTTT	CASSLPSLQGANTEAFF
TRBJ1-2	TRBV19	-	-	TGTGCCAGTAGTGGACACCCCAGGGAGGGCTACACCTTC	CASSGHPREGYTF
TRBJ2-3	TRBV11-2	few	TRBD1	TGTGCCAGCAGCCCCGGGACAGGGGAAACAGATACGCAGTATTTT	CASSPGTGETDTQYF
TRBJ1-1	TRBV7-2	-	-	TGTGCCAGCAGCTTATCATCCTTCCTCTCTGAAGCTTTCTTT	CASSLSSFLSEAFF
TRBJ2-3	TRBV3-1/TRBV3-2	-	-	TGTGCCAGCAGCCAACTATTTGACCGGGACGGCCGCACAGATACGCAGTATTTT	CASSQLFDRDGRTDTQYF
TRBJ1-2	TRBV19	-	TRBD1	TGTGCCAGTAGTGGTGGGACAGGGGGCGTCATAGCTGGTGGCTACACCTTC	CASSGGTGGVIAGGYTF
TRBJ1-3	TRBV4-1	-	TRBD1	TGCGCCAGCAGCCAAGATCCGAACGGGGGGACAGCAGTCTCTGGAAACACCATATATTTT	CASSQDPNGGTAVSGNTIYF
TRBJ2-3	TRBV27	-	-	TGTGCCTTCAGGGGGGGGGCCGGTAGCACAGATACGCAGTATTTT	CAFRGGAGSTDTQYF
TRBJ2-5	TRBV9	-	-	TGTGCCAGCAGCGGGGGGGCCAGGCAAGAGACCCAGTACTTC	CASSGGARQETQYF
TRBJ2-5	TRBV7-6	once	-	TGTGCCAGCAGCCCTGGTAGTAGGTTCCAAGAGACCCAGTACTTC	CASSPGSRFQETQYF
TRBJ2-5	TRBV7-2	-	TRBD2	TGTGCCAGCAGCATTACGGGGGGTCCCGCGGGGACCCAGTACTTC	CASSITGGPAGTQYF
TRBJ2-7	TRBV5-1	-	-	TGCGCCAGCAGCCCCCGGGATCGAGACCCCTTC	CASSPRDRDPF
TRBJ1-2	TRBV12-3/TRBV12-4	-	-	TGTGCCAGCAGTTTGTCGGGGGCGCCCCCCACCTTC	CASSLSGAPPTF
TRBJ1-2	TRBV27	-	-	TGTGCCAGCAGGGGGGACGTTCGCTATGGCTACACCTTC	CASRGDVRYGYTF
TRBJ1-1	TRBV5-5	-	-	TGTGCCAGCAGCTTGAGCCAGGGTGGTACTGAAGCTTTCTTT	CASSLSQGGTEAFF
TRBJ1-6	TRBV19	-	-	TGTGCCAGTAGCTTCATCAATTCACCCCTCCACTTT	CASSFINSPLHF
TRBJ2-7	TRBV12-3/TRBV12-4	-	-	TGTGCCAGCAGTCTGTCCGGTGTTGGCGAGCAGTACTTC	CASSLSGVGEQYF
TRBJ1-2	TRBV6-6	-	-	TGTGCCAGCAGTTTAGACAGATCCTATGGCTACACCTTC	CASSLDRSYGYTF
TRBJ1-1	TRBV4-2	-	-	TGTGCCAGCAGCCAAGCTAGGAGGGACATGAACACTGAAGCTTTCTTT	CASSQARRDMNTEAFF
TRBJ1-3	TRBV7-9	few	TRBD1	TGTGCCAGCAGCTTAACAGGGGCCCTACACACCATATATTTT	CASSLTGALHTIYF
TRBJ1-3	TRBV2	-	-	TGTGCCAGCCTGGGTTCTGGAAACACCATATATTTT	CASLGSGNTIYF
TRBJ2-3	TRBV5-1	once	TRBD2	TGCGCCAGCAGCTTTCGGGGGGGCACAGATACGCAGTATTTT	CASSFRGGTDTQYF
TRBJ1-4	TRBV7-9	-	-	TGTGCCAGCAGCTCGCCGAAGCAGGGATTTGCGGGGTCTAATGAAAAACTGTTTTTT	CASSSPKQGFAGSNEKLFF